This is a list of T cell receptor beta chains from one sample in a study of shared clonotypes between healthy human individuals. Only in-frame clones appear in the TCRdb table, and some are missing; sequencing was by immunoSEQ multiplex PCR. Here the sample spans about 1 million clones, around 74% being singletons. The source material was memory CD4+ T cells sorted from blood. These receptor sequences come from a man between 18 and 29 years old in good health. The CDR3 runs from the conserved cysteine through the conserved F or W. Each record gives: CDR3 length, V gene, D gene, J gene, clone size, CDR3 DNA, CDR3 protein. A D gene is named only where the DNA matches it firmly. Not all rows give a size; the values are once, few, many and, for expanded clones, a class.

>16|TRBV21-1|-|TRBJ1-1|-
TGTGCCAGCAGCACTCTAAGGGACAGGGGGAGGGCTGAAGCTTTCTTT
CASSTLRDRGRAEAFF
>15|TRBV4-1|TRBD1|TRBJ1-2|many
TGCGCCAGCAGCCAAGCCGGGACAGGCAACTATGGCTACACCTTC
CASSQAGTGNYGYTF
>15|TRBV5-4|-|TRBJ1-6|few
TGTGCCAGCAGCTTGAGGGCAGGCAATAATTCACCCCTCCACTTT
CASSLRAGNNSPLHF
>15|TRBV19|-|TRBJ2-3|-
TGTGCCAGTAGTTCTACAGGAGCGAGCACAGATACGCAGTATTTT
CASSSTGASTDTQYF
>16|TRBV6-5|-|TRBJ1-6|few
TGTGCCAGCAGTTACAACTCGGGACGCCGGGATTCACCCCTCCACTTT
CASSYNSGRRDSPLHF
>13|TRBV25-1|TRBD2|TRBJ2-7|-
TGTGCCAGCAGGGTAGCGGGAGGGCACGAGCAGTACTTC
CASRVAGGHEQYF
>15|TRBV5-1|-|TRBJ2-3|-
TGCGCCAGCAGCCCAGGGACTCGGAGTCCAGATACGCAGTATTTT
CASSPGTRSPDTQYF
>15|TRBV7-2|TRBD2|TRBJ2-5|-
TGTGCCAGCAGCACTAGCGGGAGGGCCGGGGAGACCCAGTACTTC
CASSTSGRAGETQYF
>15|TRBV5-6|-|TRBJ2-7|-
TGTGCCAGCAGCTTGTGGCAGGGAGGTTTCTACGAGCAGTACTTC
CASSLWQGGFYEQYF
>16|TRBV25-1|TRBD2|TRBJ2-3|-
TGTGCCAGCAGTGACCCTTCGAAGCGGGGGACAGATACGCAGTATTTT
CASSDPSKRGTDTQYF
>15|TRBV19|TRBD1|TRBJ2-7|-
TGTGCCAGTAGTGGACCCGGGACAGGGCCATACGAGCAGTACTTC
CASSGPGTGPYEQYF
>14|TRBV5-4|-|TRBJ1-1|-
TGTGCCAGCAGCTTGCAGGGAACCAGCACTGAAGCTTTCTTT
CASSLQGTSTEAFF
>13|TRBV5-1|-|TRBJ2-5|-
TGCGCCAGCAGCTTGGGGGGGCAAGAGACCCAGTACTTC
CASSLGGQETQYF
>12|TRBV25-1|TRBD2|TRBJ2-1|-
TGTGCCAGCAGTGACTCGCCGACTAGCCAGTTCTTC
CASSDSPTSQFF
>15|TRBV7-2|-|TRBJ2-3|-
TGTGCCAGCAGCTCGCCGGGCCCCAGCACAGATACGCAGTATTTT
CASSSPGPSTDTQYF